This entry concerns a single TCR beta chain. In the study's own analysis: After removing out-of-frame reads, 2 million to 2.5 million distinct TCRbeta sequences remained. Only in-frame clones appear in the TCRdb table, and some are missing; sequencing was by immunoSEQ multiplex PCR. That table gives V, J and clone size, and the DNA gave D and trimming. The sample has just over 45,000 clones, roughly 80% seen once. The sample comes from a study of memory CD4+ T cells and cytomegalovirus serostatus. The sort gate was single viable CD3+CD4+CD8-CD45RO+ cells for memory CD4+ T cells. V lost 7 bases, J lost 0 bases, and 2 bases stayed unmatched. The CDR3 is 12 amino acids. Per germline, CDR1 SQVTM and CDR2 ANQGSEA.

The clonotype comes from an adult in good health and CMV-seronegative. This chain connects TRBV29-1 to TRBJ1-1, with 7 bases that match TRBD1. The sequenced sample was memory CD4+ T cells from blood. CDR3 nucleotide sequence: TGCAGCGCCGGACAGGTGAACACTGAAGCTTTCTTT. Its protein is CSAGQVNTEAFF.